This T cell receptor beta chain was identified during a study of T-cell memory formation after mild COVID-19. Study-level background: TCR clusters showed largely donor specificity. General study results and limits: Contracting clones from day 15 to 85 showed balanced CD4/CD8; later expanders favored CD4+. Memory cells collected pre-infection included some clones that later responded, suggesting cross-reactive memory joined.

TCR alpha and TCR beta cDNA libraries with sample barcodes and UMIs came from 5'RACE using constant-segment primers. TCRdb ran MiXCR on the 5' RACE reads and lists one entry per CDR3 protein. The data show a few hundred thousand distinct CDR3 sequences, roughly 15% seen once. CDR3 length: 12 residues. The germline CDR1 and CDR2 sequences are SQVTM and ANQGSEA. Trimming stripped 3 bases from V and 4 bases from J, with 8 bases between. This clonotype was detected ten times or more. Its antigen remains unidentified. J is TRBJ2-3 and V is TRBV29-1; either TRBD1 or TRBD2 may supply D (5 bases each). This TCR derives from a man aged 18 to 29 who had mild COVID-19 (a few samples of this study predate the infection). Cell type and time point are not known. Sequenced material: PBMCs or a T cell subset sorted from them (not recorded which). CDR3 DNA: TGCAGCGTTGAGGGGGTTGCAGATACGCAGTATTTT. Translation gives CSVEGVADTQYF.